These T cell receptor beta chains were read from a single sample in a study of cytomegalovirus exposure and HLA in healthy donors. The table came from immunoSEQ multiplex PCR; TCRdb's copy has only in-frame clones and leaves some out. The table includes 150,000 to 200,000 clones, 75% detected once. The specimen sequenced was PBMCs. These receptors came from a male donor in good health and CMV-seronegative. Each CDR3 is given with its conserved first and last residue. Fields, in order: V gene, clone size, J gene, D gene, CDR3 DNA, CDR3 protein. D genes are given only for firm matches. Rows give clone size only sometimes, using once, few, many, or a class for an expanded clone.

v_gene: TRBV7-2; abundance: once; j_gene: TRBJ1-5; d_gene: NA; CDR3nt: TGTGCCAGCAGCCCCAGGCCTTACGGCAATCAGCCCCAGCATTTT; CDR3aa: CASSPRPYGNQPQHF
v_gene: TRBV28; abundance: once; j_gene: TRBJ1-1; d_gene: NA; CDR3nt: TGTGCCAGCAGTCAACCTACGAGAAAAGCTTTCTTT; CDR3aa: CASSQPTRKAFF
v_gene: TRBV6-6; abundance: NA; j_gene: TRBJ2-3; d_gene: TRBD2; CDR3nt: TGTGCCAGCTTGTTGGGAGGGACAGATACGCAGTATTTT; CDR3aa: CASLLGGTDTQYF
v_gene: TRBV6-5; abundance: NA; j_gene: TRBJ2-7; d_gene: NA; CDR3nt: TGTGCCAGCAGTTACCGACAGGGAGGCGAGCAGTACTTC; CDR3aa: CASSYRQGGEQYF
v_gene: TRBV6-5; abundance: NA; j_gene: TRBJ1-3; d_gene: NA; CDR3nt: TGTGCCAGCAGTTACTGGGGTGTAGCGGGAAACACCATATATTTT; CDR3aa: CASSYWGVAGNTIYF
v_gene: TRBV4-1; abundance: NA; j_gene: TRBJ2-3; d_gene: TRBD2; CDR3nt: TGCGCCAGCAGCCAAACACCGGGACGGTTAGCGGGAGAGCCAGATACGCAGTATTTT; CDR3aa: CASSQTPGRLAGEPDTQYF
v_gene: TRBV9; abundance: NA; j_gene: TRBJ2-5; d_gene: NA; CDR3nt: TGTGCCAGCAGCGTAGGCGAAGAGACCCAGTACTTC; CDR3aa: CASSVGEETQYF
v_gene: TRBV15; abundance: NA; j_gene: TRBJ2-3; d_gene: NA; CDR3nt: TGTGCCACCAGCAGGGACAGACGGGGCACAGATACGCAGTATTTT; CDR3aa: CATSRDRRGTDTQYF
v_gene: TRBV19; abundance: NA; j_gene: TRBJ2-7; d_gene: NA; CDR3nt: TGTGCCAGTAGCGCCAGTAATTCCCACGAGCAGTACTTC; CDR3aa: CASSASNSHEQYF
v_gene: TRBV5-1; abundance: NA; j_gene: TRBJ2-5; d_gene: NA; CDR3nt: TGCGCCAGCAGCCGGGACTTGAGGGCCCAAGAGACCCAGTACTTC; CDR3aa: CASSRDLRAQETQYF
v_gene: TRBV25-1; abundance: NA; j_gene: TRBJ1-5; d_gene: NA; CDR3nt: TGTGCCAGCAGTGGGGGGGGGCAGCCCCAGCATTTT; CDR3aa: CASSGGGQPQHF
v_gene: TRBV6-1; abundance: NA; j_gene: TRBJ2-7; d_gene: TRBD2; CDR3nt: TGTGCCAGCAGTGAAGGGACTAGCGGGGTTTATAAGCAGTACTTC; CDR3aa: CASSEGTSGVYKQYF
v_gene: TRBV5-1; abundance: NA; j_gene: TRBJ2-4; d_gene: TRBD2; CDR3nt: TGCGCCAGCATGGTTCCCGAAGCGGGGGGTAAAAACATTCAGTACTTC; CDR3aa: CASMVPEAGGKNIQYF
v_gene: TRBV6-4; abundance: NA; j_gene: TRBJ2-1; d_gene: TRBD2; CDR3nt: TGTGCCAGCAGTGACTCCGGGAGGGCCTACAATGAGCAGTTCTTC; CDR3aa: CASSDSGRAYNEQFF
v_gene: TRBV18; abundance: NA; j_gene: TRBJ2-7; d_gene: TRBD1; CDR3nt: TGTGCCAGCTCAGAGGGGGCAAAGGGATACGAGCAGTACTTC; CDR3aa: CASSEGAKGYEQYF
v_gene: TRBV7-8; abundance: NA; j_gene: TRBJ1-2; d_gene: TRBD1; CDR3nt: TGTGCCAGCAGCTTATCCCCCGGGACAGGGGCCCAAAGCTACACCTTC; CDR3aa: CASSLSPGTGAQSYTF